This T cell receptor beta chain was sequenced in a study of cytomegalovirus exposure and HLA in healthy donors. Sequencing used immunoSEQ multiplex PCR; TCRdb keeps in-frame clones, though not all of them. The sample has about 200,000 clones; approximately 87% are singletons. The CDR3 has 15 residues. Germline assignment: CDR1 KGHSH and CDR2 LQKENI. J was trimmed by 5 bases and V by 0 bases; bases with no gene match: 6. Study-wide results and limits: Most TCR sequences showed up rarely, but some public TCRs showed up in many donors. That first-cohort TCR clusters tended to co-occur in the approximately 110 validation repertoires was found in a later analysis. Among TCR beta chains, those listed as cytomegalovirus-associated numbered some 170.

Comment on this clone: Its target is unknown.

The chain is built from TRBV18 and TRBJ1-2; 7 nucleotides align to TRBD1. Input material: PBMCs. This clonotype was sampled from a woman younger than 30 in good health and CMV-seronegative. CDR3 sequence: CASSPPGGTVYGYTF. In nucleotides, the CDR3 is TGTGCCAGCTCACCACCGGGGGGGACAGTTTATGGCTACACCTTC.